Reported below is one T cell receptor (beta chain). These data come from a study of T-cell reconstitution after alpha-beta-depleted transplantation in children. Preparation of the TCRbeta library was carried out with unique molecular identifiers. TCRdb reprocessed the PCR reads via MiXCR and lists one record per CDR3 protein. The sample records around 480,000 distinct CDR3 sequences, 30% to 35% being singletons. This CDR3 spans 18 amino acids. V lost 3 bases and J lost 9; bases outside the gene matches: 13. The material was PBMCs from the stem cell graft donor, obtained from the stem cell graft. This TCR was sampled from a human donor who donated a stem cell graft to a child with aplastic anemia. The rearrangement joins TRBV7-1 to TRBJ2-1, with 14 bases that match TRBD2. TRBV7-1 is recorded as an ORF, its role being uncertain. In DNA, the CDR3 is TGTGCCAGCAGCTCGACCGTCAGGGGACTAGCGGGAGTTACTGAGCAGTTCTTC. This codes for CASSSTVRGLAGVTEQFF.